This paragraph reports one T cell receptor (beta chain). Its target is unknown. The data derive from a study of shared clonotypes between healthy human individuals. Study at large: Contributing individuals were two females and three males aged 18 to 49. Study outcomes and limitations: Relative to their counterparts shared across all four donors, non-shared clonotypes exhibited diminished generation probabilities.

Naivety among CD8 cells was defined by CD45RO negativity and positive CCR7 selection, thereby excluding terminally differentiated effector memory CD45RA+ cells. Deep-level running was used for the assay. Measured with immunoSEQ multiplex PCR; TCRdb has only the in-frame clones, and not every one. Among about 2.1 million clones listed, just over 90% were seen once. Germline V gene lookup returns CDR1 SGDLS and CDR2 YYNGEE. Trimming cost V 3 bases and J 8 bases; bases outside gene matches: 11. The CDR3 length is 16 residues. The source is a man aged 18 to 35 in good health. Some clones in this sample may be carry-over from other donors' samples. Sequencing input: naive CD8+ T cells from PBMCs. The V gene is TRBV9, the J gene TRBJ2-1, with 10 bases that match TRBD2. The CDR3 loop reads CASSEAAGGPGDEQFF. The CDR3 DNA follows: TGTGCCAGCAGCGAGGCAGCGGGAGGGCCGGGGGATGAGCAGTTCTTC.